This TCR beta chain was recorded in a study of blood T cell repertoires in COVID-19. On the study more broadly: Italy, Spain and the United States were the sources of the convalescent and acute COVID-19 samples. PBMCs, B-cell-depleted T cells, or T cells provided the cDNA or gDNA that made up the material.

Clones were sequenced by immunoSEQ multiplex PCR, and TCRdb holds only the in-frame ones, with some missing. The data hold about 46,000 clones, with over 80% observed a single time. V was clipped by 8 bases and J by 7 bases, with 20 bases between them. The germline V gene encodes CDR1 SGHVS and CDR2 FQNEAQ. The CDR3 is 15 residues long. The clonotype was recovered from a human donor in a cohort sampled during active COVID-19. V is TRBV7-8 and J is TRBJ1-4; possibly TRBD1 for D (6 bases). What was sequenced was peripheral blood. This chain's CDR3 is CASSLLGGASEKLFF. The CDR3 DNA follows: TGTGCCAGCTCCCTCCTGGGGGGGGCTAGTGAAAAACTGTTTTTT.